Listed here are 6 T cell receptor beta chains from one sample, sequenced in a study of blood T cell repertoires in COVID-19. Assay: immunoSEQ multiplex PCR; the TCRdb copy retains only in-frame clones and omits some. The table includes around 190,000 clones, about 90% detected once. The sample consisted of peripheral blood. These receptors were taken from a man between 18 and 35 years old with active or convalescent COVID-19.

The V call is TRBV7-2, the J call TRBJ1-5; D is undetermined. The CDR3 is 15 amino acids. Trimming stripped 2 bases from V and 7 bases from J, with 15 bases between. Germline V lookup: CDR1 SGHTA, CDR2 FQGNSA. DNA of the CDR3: TGTGCCAGCAGCTTAAAATCCGGGGATTCGCAGCCCCAGCATTTT. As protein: CASSLKSGDSQPQHF.

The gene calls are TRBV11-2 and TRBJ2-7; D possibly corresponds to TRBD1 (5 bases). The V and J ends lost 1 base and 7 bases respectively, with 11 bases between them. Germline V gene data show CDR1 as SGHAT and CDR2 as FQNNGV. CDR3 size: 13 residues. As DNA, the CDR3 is TGTGCCAGCAGCTTAGGTGGGAAGGGGGAGCAGTACTTC. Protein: CASSLGGKGEQYF. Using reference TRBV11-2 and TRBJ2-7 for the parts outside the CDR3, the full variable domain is EAGVAQSPRYKIIEKRQSVAFWCNPISGHATLYWYQQILGQGPKLLIQFQNNGVVDDSQLPKDRFSAERLKGVDSTLKIQPAKLEDSAVYLCASSLGGKGEQYFGPGTRLTVT.

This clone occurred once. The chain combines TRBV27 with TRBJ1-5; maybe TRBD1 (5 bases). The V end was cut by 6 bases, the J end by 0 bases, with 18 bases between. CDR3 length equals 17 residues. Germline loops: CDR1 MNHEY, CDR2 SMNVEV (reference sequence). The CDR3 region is CASRSLTTEYSNQPQHF. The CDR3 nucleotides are TGTGCCAGCAGATCTTTGACGACAGAATATAGCAATCAGCCCCAGCATTTT.

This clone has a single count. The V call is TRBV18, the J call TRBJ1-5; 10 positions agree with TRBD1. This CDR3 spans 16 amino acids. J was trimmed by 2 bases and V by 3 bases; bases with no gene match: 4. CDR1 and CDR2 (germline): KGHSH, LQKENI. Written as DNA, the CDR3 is TGTGCCAGCTCACCGACAGGGGGCCGGGGCAATCAGCCCCAGCATTTT. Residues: CASSPTGGRGNQPQHF.

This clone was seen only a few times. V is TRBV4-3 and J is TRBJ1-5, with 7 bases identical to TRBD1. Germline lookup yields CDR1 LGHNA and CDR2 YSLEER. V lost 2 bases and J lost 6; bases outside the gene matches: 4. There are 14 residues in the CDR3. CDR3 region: CASSQSQGVQPQHF. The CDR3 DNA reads TGCGCCAGCAGCCAATCCCAGGGGGTTCAGCCCCAGCATTTT.

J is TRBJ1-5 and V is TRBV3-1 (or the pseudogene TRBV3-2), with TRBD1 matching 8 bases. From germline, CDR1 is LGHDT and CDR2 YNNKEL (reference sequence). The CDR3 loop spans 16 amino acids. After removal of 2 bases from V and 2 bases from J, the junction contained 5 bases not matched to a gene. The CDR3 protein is CASSQTTGGGNQPQHF. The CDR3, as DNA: TGTGCCAGCAGCCAAACCACAGGGGGGGGCAATCAGCCCCAGCATTTT.